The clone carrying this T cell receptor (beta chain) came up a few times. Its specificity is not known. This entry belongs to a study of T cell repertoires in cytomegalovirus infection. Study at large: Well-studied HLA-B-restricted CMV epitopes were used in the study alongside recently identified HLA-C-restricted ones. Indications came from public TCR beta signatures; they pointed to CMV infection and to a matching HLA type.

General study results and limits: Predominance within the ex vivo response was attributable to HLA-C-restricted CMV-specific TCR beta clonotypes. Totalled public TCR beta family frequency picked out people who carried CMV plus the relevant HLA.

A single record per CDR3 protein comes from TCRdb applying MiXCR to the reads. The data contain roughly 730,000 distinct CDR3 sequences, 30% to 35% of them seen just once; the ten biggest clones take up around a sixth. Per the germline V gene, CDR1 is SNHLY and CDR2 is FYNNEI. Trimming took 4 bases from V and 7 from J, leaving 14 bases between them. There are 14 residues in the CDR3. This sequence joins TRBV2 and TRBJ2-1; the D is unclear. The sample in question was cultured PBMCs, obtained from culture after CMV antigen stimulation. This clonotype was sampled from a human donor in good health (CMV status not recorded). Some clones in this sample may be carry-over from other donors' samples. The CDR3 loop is CASSGSSSVNEQFF. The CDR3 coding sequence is TGTGCCAGCAGTGGGAGTAGTTCGGTGAATGAGCAGTTCTTC.